What follows are 23 T cell receptor beta chains derived from one specimen sequenced in a study of blood T cell repertoires in COVID-19. Profiling relied on immunoSEQ multiplex PCR, and the TCRdb table lists in-frame clones only, not all of them. Altogether fewer than 250,000 clones are present, 83% being singletons, with the ten largest covering 2.9%. The sequencing input was peripheral blood. Receptor source: a man aged 50 to 60 with active or convalescent COVID-19.

This clone occurred a few times. The V call is TRBV19, the J call TRBJ2-5, with D perhaps matching TRBD1 (5 bases). The CDR3 consists of 14 residues. The V gene lost 6 bases and the J gene lost 1 base, with 12 bases spanning the gap. Germline CDR1 is LNHDA and CDR2 is SQIVND (reference sequence). CDR3: CASRPTGGQETQYF. The CDR3 DNA reads as TGTGCCAGTAGGCCAACAGGTGGCCAAGAGACCCAGTACTTC.

This clone appeared once. V is TRBV14 and J is TRBJ1-1; D not resolved. CDR1 SGHDN and CDR2 FVKESK come from the germline V gene. V lost 0 bases, J lost 10 bases, and 12 bases lay in between. This CDR3 has 13 amino acids. The CDR3 reads CASSQDFGGGAFF. CDR3 coding DNA: TGTGCCAGCAGCCAAGATTTTGGCGGAGGAGCTTTCTTT.

The chain combines TRBV5-1 with TRBJ2-7, with D maybe TRBD2 (5 bases). Trimming removed 4 bases from V and 2 bases from J, with 10 bases in between. CDR1 and CDR2 from the germline V gene are SGHRS and YFSETQ. This CDR3 region has 13 residues. As DNA, the CDR3 is TGCGCCAGCAGCCCGGACTTTCCCTACGAGCAGTACTTC. This codes for CASSPDFPYEQYF.

This chain joins TRBV18 and TRBJ1-2, with 7 bases that match TRBD1. CDR3 length: 15 amino acids. Germline lookup yields CDR1 KGHSH and CDR2 LQKENI. Trimming at V came to 1 base and at J to 0 bases, leaving 2 bases not matched to a gene. Written as DNA, the CDR3 is TGTGCCAGCTCACCACAGGGGGCTCCTAACTATGGCTACACCTTC. This gives the protein CASSPQGAPNYGYTF.

This chain links TRBV7-2 with TRBJ1-6, with D possibly matching TRBD1 (5 bases). Germline-derived CDR1 and CDR2 are SGHTA and FQGNSA. CDR3 length: 15 residues. Trimming took 1 base from V and 7 from J, leaving 11 bases between them. In nucleotides, the CDR3 is TGTGCCAGCAGCTTAGTTCCAGGGTGGAATTCACCCCTCCACTTT. Protein product: CASSLVPGWNSPLHF.

The chain joins TRBV6-5 to TRBJ1-6; 10 bases are a match to TRBD1. Germline-derived CDR1 and CDR2 are MNHEY and SVGAGI. J gave up 8 bases and V 5 bases, and 6 bases lay outside the gene matches. CDR3 length: 15 amino acids. CDR3 protein: CASSPGTGDYSPLHF. In nucleotides, the CDR3 is TGTGCCAGCAGTCCCGGGACAGGGGATTATTCACCCCTCCACTTT.

This sequence joins TRBV19 and TRBJ1-1, with D perhaps TRBD1 (6 bases). CDR3 length: 13 residues. Germline V gives CDR1 LNHDA, CDR2 SQIVND (reference sequence). Trimming pared 10 bases from V and 5 bases from J, leaving 17 bases between. The CDR3 DNA sequence: TGTGCCACCTCAATGGGGGGGCGAACTGAAGCTTTCTTT. Translating gives CATSMGGRTEAFF.

This clone was detected only a few times. V gene TRBV5-1 combines with J gene TRBJ1-1; tentatively, D is TRBD1 (6 bases). The CDR3 has 13 amino acids. V lost 3 bases to trimming and J lost 8 bases, with 14 bases between them. CDR1 and CDR2 from the germline V gene are SGHRS and YFSETQ. The CDR3 bases are TGCGCCAGCAGCTCCCCGGGACAACCCGAAGCTTTCTTT. Protein product: CASSSPGQPEAFF.

The CDR3 region has the DNA TGTGCCAGCAGTGTTAACACAGGGGAAGCCTCTGGCTACACCTTC. As protein: CASSVNTGEASGYTF. V is TRBV2 and J is TRBJ1-2, with 7 bases identical to TRBD1. V lost 4 bases to trimming and J lost 7 bases; unmatched junction nucleotides: 12. CDR1 is SNHLY, CDR2 FYNNEI, per germline. The CDR3 contains 15 residues.

The CDR3 is CASSILPGQGMYGYTF. CDR3 bases: TGTGCCAGTAGTATACTTCCGGGACAGGGGATGTATGGCTACACCTTC. The chain uses TRBV19 and TRBJ1-2; 10 nucleotides line up with TRBD1. This CDR3 is built from 16 residues. The germline V gene encodes CDR1 LNHDA and CDR2 SQIVND (reference sequence). V trimming: 2 bases; J trimming: 5 bases; junction bases outside the gene matches: 8.

The chain has TRBV24-1 and TRBJ1-3; D uncertain. Germline V lookup: CDR1 KGHDR, CDR2 SFDVKD. This CDR3 comprises 18 residues. The V and J ends lost 0 bases and 3 bases respectively, with 17 bases between them. In DNA, the CDR3 is TGTGCCACCAGTGATTTGGGAGGGCACACTTACCTTGGAAACACCATATATTTT. Its protein product is CATSDLGGHTYLGNTIYF.

This clone appeared a few times. The rearrangement links TRBV12-5 to TRBJ1-5, with D maybe TRBD1 (6 bases). CDR1 and CDR2 from the germline V gene are LGHNT and FRNRAP. The CDR3 loop spans 14 amino acids. The V gene lost 6 bases and the J gene lost 3 bases, with 12 bases spanning the gap. CDR3 loop: CASGPGGANQPQHF. The CDR3 DNA is TGTGCTAGTGGACCCGGGGGGGCCAATCAGCCCCAGCATTTT.

The chain couples TRBV2 to TRBJ1-2; TRBD1 agrees at 11 bases. The CDR3 is 14 residues long. Looked up from germline, CDR1 is SNHLY and CDR2 is FYNNEI. V lost 6 bases and J lost 8; bases outside the gene matches: 8. CDR3 coding DNA: TGTGCCAGCAGCGCAGAAGGGACAGGGGGGGGCTACACCTTC. Its translation: CASSAEGTGGGYTF.

This chain links TRBV7-9 with TRBJ1-2; D not resolved. Trimming pared 5 bases from V and 4 bases from J, leaving 8 bases between. CDR1 is SEHNR, CDR2 FQNEAQ, per germline (reference sequence). The CDR3 is made up of 12 amino acids. CDR3 DNA sequence: TGTGCCAGCAGCCAAGAGATCTATGGCTACACCTTC. It specifies CASSQEIYGYTF.

CDR3 nucleotides: TGCGCCAGCAGCCGAAGAGTGGGGGGAGCCTCCTACAATGAGCAGTTCTTC. As protein: CASSRRVGGASYNEQFF. This rearrangement joins TRBV4-3 to TRBJ2-1; a possible D gene is TRBD2 (6 bases). The germline CDR1 and CDR2 sequences are LGHNA and YSLEER. This CDR3 is 17 amino acids long. The V end lost 4 bases, the J end lost 0 bases, and 16 bases lay between the germline ends.

The chain has TRBV3-1 (or the pseudogene TRBV3-2) and TRBJ2-3, with D tentatively TRBD2 (6 bases). There are 16 residues in the CDR3. Germline values: CDR1 LGHDT, CDR2 YNNKEL (reference sequence). V lost 1 base to trimming and J lost 4 bases, with 15 bases between them. The DNA of the CDR3 is TGTGCCAGCAGCCAAGGGGGGGACCCCCTCTCAGATACGCAGTATTTT. Protein product: CASSQGGDPLSDTQYF.

This clone was counted at least ten times. This chain uses TRBV6-1 with TRBJ2-7; the D gene is possibly TRBD2 (5 bases). CDR3 length: 14 amino acids. V was clipped by 3 bases and J by 2 bases, with 11 bases between them. Germline lookup yields CDR1 MNHNS and CDR2 SASEGT. The CDR3 loop is CASSDEGPTYEQYF. The CDR3 nucleotides are TGTGCCAGCAGTGATGAGGGCCCTACCTACGAGCAGTACTTC.

The V and J genes are TRBV5-1 and TRBJ2-7, with D tentatively TRBD1 (5 bases). The CDR3 has 12 amino acids. V shed 4 bases and J shed 6 bases, with 11 bases lying between them. Germline CDR1 and CDR2: SGHRS and YFSETQ. CDR3 residues: CASSGHLSEQYF. CDR3 bases: TGCGCCAGCAGCGGACATCTTTCCGAGCAGTACTTC.

This sequence joins TRBV27 and TRBJ1-4; tentatively, D is TRBD1 (5 bases). Per the germline V gene, CDR1 is MNHEY and CDR2 is SMNVEV (reference sequence). V shed 6 bases and J shed 9 bases, with 20 bases lying between them. The CDR3 covers 15 residues. CDR3 bases: TGTGCCAGCAGCCCTGGACGGGACTCGGGGCAAAAACTGTTTTTT. Translation: CASSPGRDSGQKLFF.

The CDR3 nucleotides read TGTGCCATCAGCCCTGACAGGGGCCCTTACAATGAGCAGTTCTTC. Translated, it gives CAISPDRGPYNEQFF. The V gene is TRBV10-3, the J gene TRBJ2-1, with 8 bases lining up with TRBD1. V dropped 6 bases and J dropped 4; count of bases not matched to a gene: 8. This CDR3 has 15 residues. The V gene's germline CDR1 is ENHRY and CDR2 SYGVKD.

The chain employs TRBV11-2 and TRBJ1-3; 10 bases fit TRBD1. Germline trimming cut 7 bases from V and 1 base from J; bases unmatched to any gene: 4. This CDR3 spans 15 amino acids. The germline CDR1 and CDR2 sequences are SGHAT and FQNNGV. The CDR3 DNA reads as TGTGCCAGCACCCGGACAGGGGGATCTGGAAACACCATATATTTT. Amino acid sequence: CASTRTGGSGNTIYF.

The CDR3 sequence: CASSLDRVTDTQYF. The CDR3 DNA is TGCGCCAGCAGCTTGGACAGGGTTACAGATACGCAGTATTTT. This chain joins TRBV5-1 and TRBJ2-3; tentatively, D is TRBD1 (6 bases). CDR3 length equals 14 residues. The germline V gene has CDR1 SGHRS and CDR2 YFSETQ. V was trimmed by 0 bases and J by 3 bases, leaving 8 bases between them.

The chain couples TRBV6-5 to TRBJ1-2, with TRBD1 matching over 8 bases. V trimming: 0 bases; J trimming: 4 bases; junction bases outside the gene matches: 4. CDR1 and CDR2 from the germline V gene are MNHEY and SVGAGI. The CDR3 runs to 15 residues. CDR3 region: CASSYSGQGGYGYTF. CDR3 in DNA: TGTGCCAGCAGTTACTCTGGACAGGGCGGCTATGGCTACACCTTC.